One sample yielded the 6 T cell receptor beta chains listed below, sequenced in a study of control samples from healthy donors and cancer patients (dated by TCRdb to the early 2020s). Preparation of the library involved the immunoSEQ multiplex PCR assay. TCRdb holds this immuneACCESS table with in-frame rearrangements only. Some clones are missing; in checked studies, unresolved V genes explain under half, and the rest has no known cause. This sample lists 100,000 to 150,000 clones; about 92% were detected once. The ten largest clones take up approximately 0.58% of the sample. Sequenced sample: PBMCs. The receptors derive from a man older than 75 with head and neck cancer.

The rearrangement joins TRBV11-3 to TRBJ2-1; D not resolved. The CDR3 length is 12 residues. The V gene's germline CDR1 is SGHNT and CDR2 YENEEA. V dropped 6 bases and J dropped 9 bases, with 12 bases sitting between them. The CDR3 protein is CASRGKSTEQFF. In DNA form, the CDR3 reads TGTGCCAGCAGGGGAAAAAGCACTGAGCAGTTCTTC.

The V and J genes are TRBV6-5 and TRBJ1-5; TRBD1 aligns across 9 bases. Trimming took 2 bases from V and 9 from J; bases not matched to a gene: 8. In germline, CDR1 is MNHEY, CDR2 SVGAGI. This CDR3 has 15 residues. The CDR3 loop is CASSYGGQGGRPQHF. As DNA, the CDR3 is TGTGCCAGCAGTTACGGGGGACAGGGTGGCCGGCCCCAGCATTTT.

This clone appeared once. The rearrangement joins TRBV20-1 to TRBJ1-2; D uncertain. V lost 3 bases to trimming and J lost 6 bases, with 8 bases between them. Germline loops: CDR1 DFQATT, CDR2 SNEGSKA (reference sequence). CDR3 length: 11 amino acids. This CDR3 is CSASLSDGYTF. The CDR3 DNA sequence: TGCAGTGCTAGCCTTAGTGATGGCTACACCTTC.

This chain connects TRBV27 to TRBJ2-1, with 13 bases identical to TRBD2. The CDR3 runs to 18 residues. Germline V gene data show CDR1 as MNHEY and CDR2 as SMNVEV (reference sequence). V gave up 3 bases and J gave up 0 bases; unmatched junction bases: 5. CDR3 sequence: CASSFITSGRASYNEQFF. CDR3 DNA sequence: TGTGCCAGCAGTTTCATTACTAGCGGGAGGGCCTCCTACAATGAGCAGTTCTTC.

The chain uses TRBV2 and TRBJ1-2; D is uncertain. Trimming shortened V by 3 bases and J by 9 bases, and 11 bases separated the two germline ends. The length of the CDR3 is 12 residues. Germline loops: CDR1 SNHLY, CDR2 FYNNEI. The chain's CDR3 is CASSEGPGSYTF. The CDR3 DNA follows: TGTGCCAGCAGTGAGGGCCCTGGGAGCTACACCTTC.

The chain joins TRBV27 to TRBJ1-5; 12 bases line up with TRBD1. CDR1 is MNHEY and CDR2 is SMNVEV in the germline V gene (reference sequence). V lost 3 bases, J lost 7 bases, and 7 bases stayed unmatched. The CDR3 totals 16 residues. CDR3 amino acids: CASSFRGQGARQPQHF. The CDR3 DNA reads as TGTGCCAGCAGTTTTCGGGGACAGGGGGCTCGGCAGCCCCAGCATTTT.